This TCR beta chain was captured in a study of lymphopenia after photon versus proton radiotherapy (dated by TCRdb to between 2018 and 2021). About the investigation overall: In patients with gastrointestinal tumors who developed high-grade lymphopenia, the study compared the immunological effects of photon radiation therapy with those of proton radiation therapy. The cohort comprised 15 to 20 patients with gastrointestinal tumors who received either photon or proton therapy and then developed lymphopenia. The goal of the study was to describe how the two radiation modalities differ in their effects on the immune system.

V sheds 5 bases and J sheds 4 bases, leaving 17 bases between their ends. Looking up the germline V gene (reference sequence) yields CDR1 SEHNR and CDR2 FQNEAQ. The CDR3 spans 15 residues, from the cysteine through the phenylalanine. Only the CDR3 part of the read is kept: 45 bases, read in frame from the first base. Libraries were made using the immunoSEQ multiplex PCR assay. Alongside multiparametric flow cytometry, deep sequencing of rearranged TCR beta loci was used to profile the T cell repertoires. TCRdb holds this immuneACCESS table with in-frame rearrangements only. Some clones are missing; in checked studies, unresolved V genes explain under half, and the rest has no known cause. This sample comprises under 30,000 clones, about nine tenths of them detected only once. The top ten constitute around 0.81% of the sample. The paper's findings and limits, for the study overall: Relative stability during treatment was observed in proton-treated patients, whereas loss of naive T cells and TCR diversity and gain of effector/memory populations were observed in photon-treated patients. Across the cohort, a larger post-nadir drop in TCR diversity was inversely correlated with overall survival time among patients who died. The survival association was assessed only in patients who died, and the authors presented better survival with proton therapy as a possibility rather than a demonstrated result. After the lymphocyte count nadir, photon-treated repertoires showed oligoclonal expansion, especially of CD8+ Temra cells, which drove the drop in diversity.

As to this clone: The specificity of this receptor is unknown. Per-base quality was not reported, and no clone a single base away is much larger than it.

The rearrangement combines TRBV7-9 with TRBJ1-1, with the D gene too uncertain to name. The TCR sequence derives from a woman between 50 and 59 years old with cholangiocarcinoma. Specimen: peripheral blood, collected from a patient treated with photon-based radiotherapy. The CDR3: CASSPPQLLRTEAFF. Here is the DNA: TGTGCCAGCAGCCCGCCACAACTCTTACGCACTGAAGCTTTCTTT.